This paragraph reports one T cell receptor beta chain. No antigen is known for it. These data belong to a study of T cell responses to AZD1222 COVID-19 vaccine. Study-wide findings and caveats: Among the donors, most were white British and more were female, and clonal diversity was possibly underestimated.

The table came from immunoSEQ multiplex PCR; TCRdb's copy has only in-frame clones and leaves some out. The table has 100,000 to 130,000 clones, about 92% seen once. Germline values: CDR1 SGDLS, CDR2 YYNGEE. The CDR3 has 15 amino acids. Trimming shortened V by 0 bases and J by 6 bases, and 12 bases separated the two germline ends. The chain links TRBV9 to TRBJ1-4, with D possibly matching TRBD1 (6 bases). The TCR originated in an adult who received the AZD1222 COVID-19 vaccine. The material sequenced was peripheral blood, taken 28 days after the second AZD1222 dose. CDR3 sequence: CASSVGGGGHEKLFF. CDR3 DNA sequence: TGTGCCAGCAGCGTAGGAGGGGGAGGGCATGAAAAACTGTTTTTT.